These T cell receptor beta chains were read from a single sample in a study of blood T cell repertoires in COVID-19. Sequencing was performed with immunoSEQ multiplex PCR; in TCRdb, only in-frame clones are kept and a portion is missing. The sample lists around 140,000 clones, more than 60% occurring once. Sequencing was done on a sample of peripheral blood. The receptors were gathered from a man aged 50 or older with acute or convalescent COVID-19. Each CDR3 is given with its conserved first and last residue. A D gene is named only where the DNA matches it firmly. Clone size is stated in some rows and not others, as once, few, many or a class when expanded.

V	J	D	size	CDR3	DNA
TRBV9	TRBJ1-5	.	.	CASSVGGAGNQPQHF	TGTGCCAGCAGCGTAGGCGGGGCCGGCAATCAGCCCCAGCATTTT
TRBV12-3/TRBV12-4	TRBJ2-3	.	.	CASRSAGDTQYF	TGTGCCAGCAGGTCTGCGGGGGATACGCAGTATTTT
TRBV6-5	TRBJ1-4	TRBD1	.	CASSYGTGEKLFF	TGTGCCAGCAGTTATGGGACAGGTGAAAAACTGTTTTTT
TRBV6-7	TRBJ2-3	TRBD2	few	CASRDQQSGGDTQYF	TGTGCCAGCAGAGACCAGCAGAGCGGGGGAGATACGCAGTATTTT
TRBV9	TRBJ1-3	TRBD1	.	CASSAPGQGGNTIYF	TGTGCCAGCAGCGCCCCAGGACAGGGGGGAAACACCATATATTTT
TRBV19	TRBJ1-4	.	.	CASSGGSATNEKLFF	TGTGCCAGTAGTGGGGGCTCTGCAACTAATGAAAAACTGTTTTTT
TRBV24-1	TRBJ1-5	TRBD1	.	CATSDSGTGVNQPQHF	TGTGCCACCAGTGATTCCGGGACAGGGGTCAATCAGCCCCAGCATTTT
TRBV12-3/TRBV12-4	TRBJ1-1	.	.	CASSSDMNTEAFF	TGTGCCAGCAGCTCGGACATGAACACTGAAGCTTTCTTT
TRBV5-1	TRBJ2-1	TRBD2	.	CASSSSGSYNEQFF	TGCGCCAGCAGCTCTAGCGGCTCCTACAATGAGCAGTTCTTC
TRBV5-8	TRBJ1-6	.	medium-sized	CASSSSSSYNSPLHF	TGTGCCAGCAGCTCATCTAGCTCCTATAATTCACCCCTCCACTTT
TRBV30	TRBJ1-2	.	.	CAWSDGRGYGYTF	TGTGCCTGGAGTGATGGCAGGGGATATGGCTACACCTTC
TRBV5-4	TRBJ1-1	.	.	CASSLDQSAGRGTEAFF	TGTGCCAGCAGCTTGGATCAATCGGCAGGGCGGGGCACTGAAGCTTTCTTT
TRBV30	TRBJ2-3	TRBD2	.	CAWAGGSDTQYF	TGTGCCTGGGCGGGGGGCTCAGATACGCAGTATTTT
TRBV24-1	TRBJ2-1	.	.	CATGAYNEQFF	TGTGCCACCGGGGCGTACAATGAGCAGTTCTTC
TRBV19	TRBJ2-1	TRBD2	.	CASSRLAGGYNEQFF	TGTGCCAGTAGTCGACTAGCGGGGGGTTACAATGAGCAGTTCTTC
TRBV24-1	TRBJ1-4	TRBD1	.	CATSPGTGGEEKLFF	TGTGCCACCAGCCCGGGGACAGGGGGCGAGGAAAAACTGTTTTTT
TRBV29-1	TRBJ1-1	.	.	CSATDLSTEAFF	TGCAGCGCGACAGATCTAAGTACTGAAGCTTTCTTT
TRBV5-4	TRBJ2-7	TRBD1	.	CASSSLGGTGGLNEQYF	TGTGCCAGCAGCTCCCTCGGGGGGACAGGGGGATTAAACGAGCAGTACTTC
TRBV11-1	TRBJ1-1	TRBD1	.	CASSLTGDTEAFF	TGTGCCAGCAGCCTTACAGGGGACACTGAAGCTTTCTTT
TRBV7-8	TRBJ1-4	.	.	CASSLVRTNEKLFF	TGTGCCAGCAGCTTAGTCCGGACTAATGAAAAACTGTTTTTT